The rows below give T cell receptor beta chains drawn from one sample of a study of T cells in Graves' hyperthyroidism and ophthalmopathy. TCRdb called the multiplex PCR reads again in MiXCR, with one record for every CDR3 protein. The data show hundreds of thousands of distinct CDR3 sequences, around 42% seen once. Sequencing input: peripheral blood or thyroid tissue (not recorded which). Receptors originate from a woman aged 18-29 years with Graves' hyperthyroidism. CDR3s include the opening cysteine and the closing phenylalanine or tryptophan. A D gene is named only where the DNA matches it firmly. The size of a clone is reported for some rows only, either as once, few or many, or as a class for expanded clones.

size,V,J,D,CDR3,DNA
-,TRBV5-1,TRBJ2-7,TRBD1,CASRVYRGSSYEQYF,TGCGCCAGCAGAGTCTACAGGGGTAGCTCCTACGAGCAGTACTTC
many,TRBV2,TRBJ1-4,-,CASSLGLDEKLFF,TGTGCCAGCAGTTTGGGTCTGGATGAAAAACTGTTTTTT
few,TRBV29-1,TRBJ2-7,-,CSAVFPSGVTDYEQYF,TGCAGCGCTGTATTCCCTTCAGGGGTCACTGATTACGAGCAGTACTTC
many,TRBV2,TRBJ1-6,-,CASSENNARPLHF,TGTGCCAGCAGTGAAAATAACGCGAGACCCCTCCACTTT
few,TRBV7-2,TRBJ1-6,-,CASSHALWRVNSPLHF,TGTGCCAGCAGCCACGCACTATGGCGGGTTAATTCACCCCTCCACTTT
-,TRBV15,TRBJ1-3,-,CATSSGQRASSGNTIYF,TGTGCCACCAGCAGCGGACAAAGGGCCTCCTCTGGAAACACCATATATTTT
-,TRBV20-1,TRBJ2-2,TRBD2,CSARDQRTGGRGELFF,TGCAGTGCTAGAGATCAAAGAACGGGAGGGCGTGGGGAGCTGTTTTTT
-,TRBV25-1,TRBJ2-5,-,CASIDHGGTQETQNF,TGTGCCAGCATAGACCACGGGGGAACGCAAGAGACCCAGAACTTC
-,TRBV10-3,TRBJ2-6,-,CAIRQVAGANVLTF,TGTGCCATTAGACAGGTAGCTGGGGCCAACGTCCTGACTTTC
-,TRBV20-1,TRBJ2-7,-,CSAHREAAEVYEQYF,TGCAGTGCTCACAGGGAGGCAGCCGAGGTCTACGAGCAGTACTTC
few,TRBV7-9,TRBJ1-2,TRBD1,CASSSRTGNYGYTF,TGTGCCAGCAGCTCCCGGACAGGGAACTATGGCTACACCTTC